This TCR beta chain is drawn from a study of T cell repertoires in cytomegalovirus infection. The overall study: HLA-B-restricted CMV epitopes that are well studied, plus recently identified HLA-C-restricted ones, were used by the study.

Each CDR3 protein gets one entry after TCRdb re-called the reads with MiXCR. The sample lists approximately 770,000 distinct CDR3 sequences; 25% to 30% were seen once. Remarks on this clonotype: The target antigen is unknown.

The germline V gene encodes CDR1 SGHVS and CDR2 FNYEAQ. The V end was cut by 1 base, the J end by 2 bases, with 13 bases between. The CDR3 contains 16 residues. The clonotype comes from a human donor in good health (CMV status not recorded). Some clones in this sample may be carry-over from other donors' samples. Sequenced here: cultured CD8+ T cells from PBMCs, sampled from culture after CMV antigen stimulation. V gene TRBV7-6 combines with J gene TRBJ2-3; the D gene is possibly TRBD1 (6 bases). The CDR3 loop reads CASSLGQGSPTDTQYF. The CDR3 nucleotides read TGTGCCAGCAGCTTAGGGCAGGGGTCCCCCACAGATACGCAGTATTTT.